Shown below are 26 T cell receptor beta chains from a single sample sequenced in a study of T cells after yellow fever vaccination. TCRdb passed the 5' RACE reads through MiXCR, listing each CDR3 protein once. The data contain a few hundred thousand distinct CDR3 sequences, roughly 19% of them singletons. The sequencing here drew on PBMCs, taken 15 days after the yellow fever booster vaccination. All receptors come from a man aged 30 to 39 who received the YFV17D yellow fever vaccine.

This clonotype was observed at least ten times. The chain carries TRBV28 and TRBJ2-7, with D perhaps matching TRBD1 (6 bases). The CDR3 length is 15 residues. The V gene lost 3 bases and the J gene lost 6 bases, with 18 bases spanning the gap. Germline CDR1 MDHEN, CDR2 SYDVKM. CDR3 residues: CASSFETGGRVEQYF. DNA of the CDR3: TGTGCCAGCAGTTTCGAGACAGGAGGACGGGTCGAGCAGTACTTC.

A few counts support this clonotype. The junction and the germline gene differ at one end; a read error may be behind it. CDR3 DNA: TGTGCCAGCAGCGCTACTAGATCTGGGGCGCTGTTTTTT. Protein product: CASSATRSGALFF. The gene calls are TRBV6-1 and TRBJ2-2; tentatively, D is TRBD1 or TRBD2 (5 bases each). Germline loops: CDR1 MNHNS, CDR2 SASEGT. The CDR3 length is 13 residues.

V gene TRBV5-4 combines with J gene TRBJ2-7; perhaps TRBD2 as D (6 bases). Per the germline V gene, CDR1 is SGHNT and CDR2 is YYREEE (reference sequence). V was pared by 1 base and J by 6 bases, with 17 bases between. There are 15 residues in the CDR3. The CDR3 DNA reads TGTGCCAGCAGCTTGATTCTGACTAGAGATGGCGAGCAGTACTTC. It encodes CASSLILTRDGEQYF.

The rearrangement links TRBV11-2 to TRBJ1-2, with a weak D call TRBD1 (5 bases). From germline, CDR1 is SGHAT and CDR2 FQNNGV. V lost 0 bases to trimming and J lost 8 bases, with 10 bases between them. The CDR3 has 13 amino acids. The CDR3 region has the DNA TGTGCCAGCAGCTTAGATTGGGACCGGGGCTACACCTTC. Translating it yields CASSLDWDRGYTF.

This sequence joins TRBV2 and TRBJ1-5, with unresolved D. Germline V lookup: CDR1 SNHLY, CDR2 FYNNEI. Trimming stripped 5 bases from V and 5 bases from J, with 13 bases between. The CDR3 runs to 14 residues. DNA of the CDR3: TGTGCCAGCAGTCCGTGGACTGAAGATCAGCCCCAGCATTTT. It encodes CASSPWTEDQPQHF.

V gene TRBV20-1 combines with J gene TRBJ2-4; TRBD2 is a possible D gene (6 bases). The CDR3 sequence is 13 residues long. Trimming shortened V by 3 bases and J by 2 bases, and 8 bases separated the two germline ends. Germline assignment: CDR1 DFQATT and CDR2 SNEGSKA (reference sequence). CDR3 loop: CSARGTSKNIQYF. The CDR3 DNA follows: TGCAGTGCTAGGGGGACTTCCAAAAACATTCAGTACTTC.

The CDR3 sequence is CASSILERLSNQPQHF. Written as DNA, the CDR3 is TGTGCCAGTAGTATATTGGAGAGACTTAGCAATCAGCCCCAGCATTTT. This chain uses TRBV19 with TRBJ1-5, with unresolved D. Germline values: CDR1 LNHDA, CDR2 SQIVND (reference sequence). The V end lost 2 bases, the J end lost 0 bases, and 11 bases lay between the germline ends. The CDR3 consists of 16 residues.

This clonotype occurred a few times. The chain is built from TRBV10-3 and TRBJ2-5, with 7 bases fitting TRBD1. The CDR3 is 17 amino acids. V was pared by 0 bases and J by 5 bases, with 12 bases of the junction left unmatched. Germline CDR1 is ENHRY and CDR2 is SYGVKD. CDR3 sequence (DNA): TGTGCCATCAGTGAGTCCTCAATGACAGGGAAAACGGAGACCCAGTACTTC. Translation: CAISESSMTGKTETQYF.

The rearrangement uses TRBV10-3 and TRBJ2-2; D may be TRBD2 (6 bases). Germline CDR1 and CDR2: ENHRY and SYGVKD. The CDR3 contains 14 residues. V dropped 11 bases and J dropped 1 base, with 14 bases sitting between them. As DNA, the CDR3 is TGTGCCTCCGCTAGCGTCGAGAACACCGGGGAGCTGTTTTTT. This codes for CASASVENTGELFF.

V gene TRBV20-1 combines with J gene TRBJ1-6, with D tentatively TRBD1 (5 bases). The CDR3 extends over 15 amino acids. Germline V gives CDR1 DFQATT, CDR2 SNEGSKA (reference sequence). V lost 3 bases and J lost 5, with 14 bases in between. The CDR3 region has the DNA TGCAGTGCTAGGGATACAGGAGGGGATAATTCACCCCTCCACTTT. Protein: CSARDTGGDNSPLHF.

The V and J genes are TRBV6-5 and TRBJ1-2, with 10 bases aligning to TRBD1. The CDR3 contains 15 residues. V shed 0 bases and J 6 bases; nucleotides not matched to a gene: 4. Germline V CDR1 and CDR2: MNHEY, SVGAGI. The chain's CDR3 is CASSYSGTGVDGYTF. CDR3 DNA sequence: TGTGCCAGCAGTTACTCCGGGACAGGGGTAGATGGCTACACCTTC.

The table lists this clonotype with a few counts. The chain links TRBV29-1 to TRBJ1-5, with 8 bases that match TRBD1. V shed 6 bases and J 0 bases; nucleotides not matched to a gene: 4. The CDR3 loop spans 14 amino acids. Looked up from germline, CDR1 is SQVTM and CDR2 is ANQGSEA. CDR3 amino acids: CSVGQGYSNQPQHF. Written as DNA, the CDR3 is TGCAGCGTCGGACAGGGATATAGCAATCAGCCCCAGCATTTT.

This sequence joins TRBV12-3 or TRBV12-4 and TRBJ1-4, with a possible D match to TRBD1 (5 bases). The CDR3 runs 13 residues. V lost 1 base and J 8 bases, leaving 8 bases between the germline ends. The CDR3, as DNA: TGTGCCAGCAGTTTAGGGGACGCGGAAAAACTGTTTTTT. This translates into CASSLGDAEKLFF.

This clonotype was seen a few times. V usage is TRBV20-1 and J usage is TRBJ2-5, with D possibly TRBD1 on 6 matching bases. The V end lost 6 bases, the J end lost 1 base, and 15 bases lay between the germline ends. From germline, CDR1 is DFQATT and CDR2 SNEGSKA (reference sequence). This CDR3 is 14 amino acids long. CDR3 coding DNA: TGCAGTGCCTCGCGGACAGTTGCCCAAGAGACCCAGTACTTC. Protein sequence: CSASRTVAQETQYF.

The genes are TRBV7-3 and TRBJ2-2, with D unresolved. The CDR3 is 13 residues long. V dropped 1 base and J dropped 5 bases, with 5 bases sitting between them. Germline CDR1 is SGHTA and CDR2 is FQGTGA. The CDR3 coding sequence is TGTGCCAGCAGCTTAATGTCTACCGGGGAGCTGTTTTTT. Its translation is CASSLMSTGELFF.

The chain combines TRBV25-1 with TRBJ2-1; 13 bases agree with TRBD2. Germline V gene sequence: CDR1 MGHDK, CDR2 SYGVNS. The CDR3 contains 18 residues. J gave up 3 bases and V 2 bases, and 7 bases lay outside the gene matches. The CDR3 reads CASSEDKTSGRNYNEQFF. CDR3 DNA sequence: TGTGCCAGCAGTGAAGATAAGACTAGCGGGAGGAACTACAATGAGCAGTTCTTC.

On this clonotype: This may be a read error: a much more frequent sequence differs by one nucleotide. The chain has TRBV7-9 and TRBJ2-5; 12 bases align to TRBD2. This CDR3 has 14 amino acids. Trimming at V came to 6 bases and at J to 3 bases, leaving 2 bases not matched to a gene. From germline, CDR1 is SEHNR and CDR2 FQNEAQ (reference sequence). CDR3 amino acids: CASRRLAGEETQYF. CDR3 DNA sequence: TGTGCCAGCAGGCGACTAGCGGGAGAAGAGACCCAGTACTTC.

In this sample, this clonotype turned up a few times. CDR3 nucleotides: TGCAGTGCCACACTAGCGGGAGTCTACAATGAGCAGTTCTTC. Translating gives CSATLAGVYNEQFF. V and J are TRBV20-1 and TRBJ2-1; 11 bases line up with TRBD2. V gave up 6 bases and J gave up 3 bases; unmatched junction bases: 4. The length of the CDR3 is 14 residues. Per the germline V gene, CDR1 is DFQATT and CDR2 is SNEGSKA (reference sequence).

V gene TRBV5-1 combines with J gene TRBJ2-2, with D perhaps TRBD2 (6 bases). The V gene's germline CDR1 is SGHRS and CDR2 YFSETQ. V gave up 5 bases and J gave up 5 bases, with 13 bases separating them. CDR3 length: 14 residues. The CDR3 is CASREGRKTGELFF. The CDR3 DNA sequence: TGCGCCAGCAGGGAAGGGAGGAAGACCGGGGAGCTGTTTTTT.

The chain combines TRBV7-9 with TRBJ2-7, with D perhaps TRBD1 (5 bases). This CDR3 comprises 13 residues. Trimming pared 5 bases from V and 7 bases from J, leaving 15 bases between. In germline, CDR1 is SEHNR, CDR2 FQNEAQ (reference sequence). The CDR3 nucleotides are TGTGCCAGCAGCCCAACGACAGCGATGGAGCAGTACTTC. As protein: CASSPTTAMEQYF. The variable domain in full, with the rest retrieved from reference TRBV7-9 and TRBJ2-7, is DTGVSQNPRHKITKRGQNVTFRCDPISEHNRLYWYRQTLGQGPEFLTYFQNEAQLEKSRLLSDRFSAERPKGSFSTLEIQRTEQGDSAMYLCASSPTTAMEQYFGPGTRLTVT.

The chain couples TRBV19 to TRBJ2-3; 10 nucleotides match TRBD2. CDR1 and CDR2 (germline): LNHDA, SQIVND (reference sequence). The CDR3 sequence is 18 residues long. V gave up 2 bases and J gave up 6 bases; unmatched junction bases: 14. CDR3 amino acids: CASSIIGAGGPITDTQYF. The DNA for the CDR3 is TGTGCCAGTAGTATAATCGGAGCGGGAGGGCCTATCACGGATACGCAGTATTTT.

This clonotype was recorded only once. The CDR3 here is CASSPGAGASYEQYF. The CDR3 DNA is TGTGCCAGTAGCCCGGGGGCGGGAGCGTCCTACGAGCAGTACTTC. V and J are TRBV19 and TRBJ2-7, with D perhaps matching TRBD2 (7 bases). V shed 6 bases and J shed 1 base, with 16 bases lying between them. The CDR3 contains 15 residues. Germline CDR1 LNHDA, CDR2 SQIVND (reference sequence).

This clonotype was counted at least ten times. This chain joins TRBV14 and TRBJ2-1; no firm D call. The germline CDR1 and CDR2 sequences are SGHDN and FVKESK. V was shortened by 1 base and J by 8 bases, with 12 bases between the two germline ends. This CDR3 comprises 14 residues. In nucleotides, the CDR3 is TGTGCCAGCAGCCAAGGTCTGGCGTCTTATGAGCAGTTCTTC. Its protein is CASSQGLASYEQFF.

The chain is built from TRBV5-1 and TRBJ2-7, with 7 bases identical to TRBD2. The trim removed 4 bases at V and 4 bases at J, leaving 11 bases unmatched. Germline loops: CDR1 SGHRS, CDR2 YFSETQ. This CDR3 contains 15 residues. CDR3 in DNA: TGCGCCAGCAGCAACCTACCGGGGGGTGGTTACGAGCAGTACTTC. It translates to CASSNLPGGGYEQYF.

This clonotype has a handful of counts. V usage is TRBV7-9 and J usage is TRBJ1-2; D is ambiguous. With 5 bases removed from V and 5 bases from J, the gap between germline ends came to 21 bases. CDR1 SEHNR and CDR2 FQNEAQ come from the germline V gene (reference sequence). The CDR3 runs to 16 residues. The CDR3 bases are TGTGCCAGCAGCCGATTAAGCACAGTTGCGGTTTATGGCTACACCTTC. Its translation: CASSRLSTVAVYGYTF.

The rearrangement links TRBV27 to TRBJ2-7; no clear D gene. Germline assignment: CDR1 MNHEY and CDR2 SMNVEV (reference sequence). This CDR3 is 15 amino acids long. V was cut by 7 bases and J by 2 bases, with 18 bases left in between. The CDR3 DNA sequence: TGTGCCAGCACTACCCGGGCAGCGACAACCTACGAGCAGTACTTC. It encodes CASTTRAATTYEQYF.